This is a list of T cell receptor beta chains from one sample in a study of siplizumab effects on memory and regulatory T cells. The data were produced by immunoSEQ multiplex PCR, yet TCRdb's version contains in-frame clones alone and is incomplete. The repertoire holds approximately 70,000 clones, with 91% as singletons. The specimen sequenced was CD8+ T cells sorted from blood. The receptors derive from a human donor in good health. The CDR3 runs from the conserved cysteine through the conserved F or W. D genes are given only for firm matches. Clone size is stated in some rows and not others, as once, few, many or a class when expanded.

cdr3_length: 16
d_call: TRBD1
v_call: TRBV4-2
clone_size: .
j_call: TRBJ2-5
cdr3_aa: CASSQDPTGVKETQYF
cdr3_nt: TGTGCCAGCAGCCAAGACCCAACAGGGGTTAAAGAGACCCAGTACTTC

cdr3_length: 13
d_call: .
v_call: TRBV2
clone_size: .
j_call: TRBJ2-5
cdr3_aa: CASSSRGGETQYF
cdr3_nt: TGTGCCAGCAGTTCCAGGGGCGGGGAGACCCAGTACTTC

cdr3_length: 12
d_call: .
v_call: TRBV7-9
clone_size: few
j_call: TRBJ2-7
cdr3_aa: CASSHTSYEQYF
cdr3_nt: TGTGCCAGCAGCCACACAAGCTACGAGCAGTACTTC

cdr3_length: 13
d_call: .
v_call: TRBV7-2
clone_size: .
j_call: TRBJ1-1
cdr3_aa: CASSLGEGTEAFF
cdr3_nt: TGTGCCAGCAGCTTAGGAGAGGGCACTGAAGCTTTCTTT

cdr3_length: 17
d_call: .
v_call: TRBV15
clone_size: .
j_call: TRBJ1-5
cdr3_aa: CATSREAGDYSNQPQHF
cdr3_nt: TGTGCCACCAGCAGAGAGGCAGGGGATTATAGCAATCAGCCCCAGCATTTT

cdr3_length: 14
d_call: TRBD1
v_call: TRBV10-3
clone_size: .
j_call: TRBJ1-1
cdr3_aa: CAISGLQGDTEAFF
cdr3_nt: TGTGCCATCAGTGGTCTACAGGGGGACACTGAAGCTTTCTTT

cdr3_length: 14
d_call: .
v_call: TRBV6-5
clone_size: .
j_call: TRBJ2-1
cdr3_aa: CASSFEDWYNEQFF
cdr3_nt: TGTGCCAGCAGTTTCGAGGACTGGTACAATGAGCAGTTCTTC

cdr3_length: 17
d_call: .
v_call: TRBV6-1
clone_size: .
j_call: TRBJ1-3
cdr3_aa: CASSEMYVGQAGNTIYF
cdr3_nt: TGTGCCAGCAGTGAAATGTACGTGGGGCAGGCTGGAAACACCATATATTTT

cdr3_length: 14
d_call: .
v_call: TRBV6-6
clone_size: once
j_call: TRBJ2-7
cdr3_aa: CASSPTDGSYEQYF
cdr3_nt: TGTGCCAGCAGTCCCACGGACGGCTCCTACGAGCAGTACTTC

cdr3_length: 16
d_call: TRBD2
v_call: TRBV7-9
clone_size: few
j_call: TRBJ2-7
cdr3_aa: CASSLGSVAGVYEQYF
cdr3_nt: TGTGCCAGCAGCTTAGGGTCGGTAGCGGGAGTCTACGAGCAGTACTTC

cdr3_length: 14
d_call: TRBD2
v_call: TRBV2
clone_size: .
j_call: TRBJ2-7
cdr3_aa: CASMFSGRAPEQYF
cdr3_nt: TGTGCCAGCATGTTTAGCGGGAGGGCCCCCGAGCAGTACTTC

cdr3_length: 18
d_call: TRBD2
v_call: TRBV4-1
clone_size: .
j_call: TRBJ2-1
cdr3_aa: CASSQETIAGGLWGEQFF
cdr3_nt: TGCGCCAGCAGCCAAGAAACGATAGCGGGGGGCCTCTGGGGTGAGCAGTTCTTC

cdr3_length: 14
d_call: .
v_call: TRBV7-9
clone_size: .
j_call: TRBJ2-3
cdr3_aa: CASSLDSTSDTQYF
cdr3_nt: TGTGCCAGCAGCTTAGATTCTACTTCTGATACGCAGTATTTT

cdr3_length: 13
d_call: .
v_call: TRBV6-6
clone_size: .
j_call: TRBJ2-2
cdr3_aa: CASSYGLTGELFF
cdr3_nt: TGTGCCAGCAGTTACGGACTCACCGGGGAGCTGTTTTTT

cdr3_length: 16
d_call: .
v_call: TRBV4-1
clone_size: .
j_call: TRBJ1-1
cdr3_aa: CASSQDRTRGIAEAFF
cdr3_nt: TGCGCCAGCAGCCAAGATAGGACCAGGGGAATCGCTGAAGCTTTCTTT

cdr3_length: 14
d_call: TRBD2
v_call: TRBV11-2
clone_size: .
j_call: TRBJ2-7
cdr3_aa: CASTLTSGIYEQYF
cdr3_nt: TGTGCCAGCACTTTGACTAGCGGGATTTACGAGCAGTACTTC

cdr3_length: 15
d_call: .
v_call: TRBV7-9
clone_size: .
j_call: TRBJ2-2
cdr3_aa: CASIPSVANTGELFF
cdr3_nt: TGTGCCAGCATACCCTCGGTCGCGAACACCGGGGAGCTGTTTTTT

cdr3_length: 15
d_call: TRBD2
v_call: TRBV19
clone_size: .
j_call: TRBJ2-1
cdr3_aa: CASSLAGGPYNEQFF
cdr3_nt: TGTGCCAGTTCCTTAGCGGGAGGGCCATACAATGAGCAGTTCTTC

cdr3_length: 14
d_call: TRBD1
v_call: TRBV6-4
clone_size: few
j_call: TRBJ2-7
cdr3_aa: CASNYSPDREQQYF
cdr3_nt: TGTGCCAGCAACTATTCCCCAGACAGGGAGCAGCAGTACTTC

cdr3_length: 15
d_call: TRBD1
v_call: TRBV7-8
clone_size: .
j_call: TRBJ2-7
cdr3_aa: CASSLIWDRVYEQYF
cdr3_nt: TGTGCCAGCAGCTTAATTTGGGACAGGGTCTACGAGCAGTACTTC

cdr3_length: 15
d_call: .
v_call: TRBV19
clone_size: .
j_call: TRBJ2-2
cdr3_aa: CASSVGTRNTGELFF
cdr3_nt: TGTGCCAGTAGTGTCGGGACAAGAAACACCGGGGAGCTGTTTTTT

cdr3_length: 16
d_call: .
v_call: TRBV11-2
clone_size: .
j_call: TRBJ2-3
cdr3_aa: CASSLRPGLITDTQYF
cdr3_nt: TGTGCCAGCAGCTTGCGCCCGGGACTGATCACAGATACGCAGTATTTT

cdr3_length: 15
d_call: .
v_call: TRBV19
clone_size: .
j_call: TRBJ2-7
cdr3_aa: CASSPFVGRDYEQYF
cdr3_nt: TGTGCCAGTAGCCCTTTCGTAGGGCGGGACTACGAGCAGTACTTC

cdr3_length: 16
d_call: .
v_call: TRBV14
clone_size: once
j_call: TRBJ2-2
cdr3_aa: CASSQFQGPNTGELFF
cdr3_nt: TGTGCCAGCAGCCAATTTCAGGGACCGAACACCGGGGAGCTGTTTTTT

cdr3_length: 16
d_call: TRBD1
v_call: TRBV15
clone_size: .
j_call: TRBJ2-3
cdr3_aa: CATSVKTGEGTDTQYF
cdr3_nt: TGTGCCACCAGCGTTAAGACAGGGGAAGGGACAGATACGCAGTATTTT

cdr3_length: 16
d_call: .
v_call: TRBV7-9
clone_size: once
j_call: TRBJ1-1
cdr3_aa: CASSLALSGGPTEAFF
cdr3_nt: TGTGCCAGCAGCTTAGCGCTGTCTGGAGGGCCCACTGAAGCTTTCTTT

cdr3_length: 14
d_call: .
v_call: TRBV11-2
clone_size: .
j_call: TRBJ2-1
cdr3_aa: CASSFPTKINEQFF
cdr3_nt: TGTGCCAGCAGCTTCCCTACTAAGATCAATGAGCAGTTCTTC

cdr3_length: 15
d_call: .
v_call: TRBV6-6
clone_size: .
j_call: TRBJ2-5
cdr3_aa: CASSYSGEIQETQYF
cdr3_nt: TGTGCCAGCAGTTACTCGGGGGAAATCCAAGAGACCCAGTACTTC

cdr3_length: 13
d_call: .
v_call: TRBV4-2
clone_size: .
j_call: TRBJ2-7
cdr3_aa: CASSFGGGNEQYF
cdr3_nt: TGTGCCAGCAGCTTTGGAGGGGGGAACGAGCAGTACTTC

cdr3_length: 16
d_call: TRBD2
v_call: TRBV9
clone_size: .
j_call: TRBJ2-7
cdr3_aa: CASSAFPTSGAYEQYF
cdr3_nt: TGTGCCAGCAGCGCCTTCCCGACTAGCGGGGCCTACGAGCAGTACTTC

cdr3_length: 15
d_call: .
v_call: TRBV7-2
clone_size: .
j_call: TRBJ2-1
cdr3_aa: CASSSSYSSYNEQFF
cdr3_nt: TGTGCCAGCAGCTCATCTTACAGCTCCTACAATGAGCAGTTCTTC

cdr3_length: 16
d_call: .
v_call: TRBV7-9
clone_size: .
j_call: TRBJ1-1
cdr3_aa: CASSPAGATMNTEAFF
cdr3_nt: TGTGCCAGCAGCCCCGCGGGGGCGACTATGAACACTGAAGCTTTCTTT

cdr3_length: 16
d_call: .
v_call: TRBV27
clone_size: .
j_call: TRBJ2-7
cdr3_aa: CASSWGWGGTTYEQYF
cdr3_nt: TGTGCCAGCAGTTGGGGGTGGGGCGGGACAACCTACGAGCAGTACTTC

cdr3_length: 18
d_call: .
v_call: TRBV11-2
clone_size: once
j_call: TRBJ2-6
cdr3_aa: CASSLVVRLLAGANVLTF
cdr3_nt: TGTGCCAGCAGCTTAGTTGTGCGGCTCCTGGCTGGGGCCAACGTCCTGACTTTC

cdr3_length: 16
d_call: .
v_call: TRBV15
clone_size: .
j_call: TRBJ1-2
cdr3_aa: CATSRDRSVLGHGYTF
cdr3_nt: TGTGCCACCAGCAGAGATAGGTCAGTTCTCGGTCATGGCTACACCTTC

cdr3_length: 16
d_call: .
v_call: TRBV4-2
clone_size: .
j_call: TRBJ2-6
cdr3_aa: CAVLGHAISGANVLTF
cdr3_nt: TGTGCCGTCTTGGGGCACGCTATCTCTGGGGCCAACGTCCTGACTTTC

cdr3_length: 13
d_call: .
v_call: TRBV29-1
clone_size: once
j_call: TRBJ2-7
cdr3_aa: CSVVGPGTYEQYF
cdr3_nt: TGCAGCGTTGTTGGGCCAGGGACCTACGAGCAGTACTTC

cdr3_length: 17
d_call: TRBD2
v_call: TRBV4-1
clone_size: .
j_call: TRBJ2-3
cdr3_aa: CASSQPSSGVNTDTQYF
cdr3_nt: TGCGCCAGCAGCCAACCCTCTAGCGGGGTGAACACAGATACGCAGTATTTT

cdr3_length: 15
d_call: .
v_call: TRBV19
clone_size: .
j_call: TRBJ2-7
cdr3_aa: CASSPLREHSYEQYF
cdr3_nt: TGTGCCAGTAGTCCCCTTCGAGAGCACTCCTACGAGCAGTACTTC

cdr3_length: 20
d_call: .
v_call: TRBV5-1
clone_size: .
j_call: TRBJ1-3
cdr3_aa: CASSFEFSTLGTGGGNTIYF
cdr3_nt: TGCGCCAGCAGCTTTGAGTTTTCGACTCTGGGAACGGGGGGCGGAAACACCATATATTTT

cdr3_length: 16
d_call: .
v_call: TRBV9
clone_size: .
j_call: TRBJ2-7
cdr3_aa: CASSPPPPGKDNEQYF
cdr3_nt: TGTGCCAGCAGCCCCCCGCCCCCGGGTAAGGATAACGAGCAGTACTTC

cdr3_length: 13
d_call: .
v_call: TRBV19
clone_size: .
j_call: TRBJ2-1
cdr3_aa: CASSFPYYNEQFF
cdr3_nt: TGTGCCAGTAGTTTTCCATATTACAATGAGCAGTTCTTC

cdr3_length: 13
d_call: .
v_call: TRBV7-3
clone_size: .
j_call: TRBJ2-7
cdr3_aa: CASSAGVLYEQYF
cdr3_nt: TGTGCCAGCAGCGCTGGGGTTCTCTACGAGCAGTACTTC

cdr3_length: 16
d_call: TRBD1
v_call: TRBV4-1
clone_size: .
j_call: TRBJ1-2
cdr3_aa: CASSQDPRGTNYGYTF
cdr3_nt: TGCGCCAGCAGCCAAGATCCCAGGGGGACTAACTATGGCTACACCTTC

cdr3_length: 14
d_call: TRBD1
v_call: TRBV29-1
clone_size: .
j_call: TRBJ2-1
cdr3_aa: CSAPGQTSYNEQFF
cdr3_nt: TGCAGCGCCCCGGGACAGACGTCCTACAATGAGCAGTTCTTC

cdr3_length: 16
d_call: TRBD1
v_call: TRBV5-1
clone_size: .
j_call: TRBJ2-1
cdr3_aa: CASTPVPGGIYNEQFF
cdr3_nt: TGCGCCAGCACCCCTGTTCCAGGGGGCATTTACAATGAGCAGTTCTTC

cdr3_length: 15
d_call: TRBD2
v_call: TRBV7-8
clone_size: .
j_call: TRBJ2-3
cdr3_aa: CASSPLAGVPDTQYF
cdr3_nt: TGTGCCAGCAGTCCTTTAGCGGGAGTGCCAGATACGCAGTATTTT

cdr3_length: 13
d_call: TRBD2
v_call: TRBV6-5
clone_size: .
j_call: TRBJ2-7
cdr3_aa: CAIKRESSYEQYF
cdr3_nt: TGTGCCATCAAGCGGGAGAGCTCCTACGAGCAGTACTTC